Shown below are 21 T cell receptor beta chains from a single sample sequenced in a study of CD8 T cells in ankylosing spondylitis. TCRdb itself ran the 5' RACE reads through MiXCR, one entry per CDR3 protein. The sample includes 210,000 or so distinct CDR3 sequences, around 8% of them seen just once. The sample consisted of blood, either unsorted or a sorted T cell fraction (not recorded which). These receptors came from a female donor with ankylosing spondylitis or in good health (not recorded which).

Many counts were recorded for this clonotype. V is TRBV3-1 and J is TRBJ1-1; 8 positions agree with TRBD1. Losses at the gene ends were 4 bases for V and 3 bases for J; bases not matched to a gene: 4. CDR3 length equals 14 residues. Germline V CDR1 and CDR2: LGHDT, YNNKEL (reference sequence). CDR3 bases: TGTGCCAGCAGCCGACGACAGGGGTACACTGAAGCTTTCTTT. Translated, it gives CASSRRQGYTEAFF. Full variable domain (remainder filled in from reference TRBV3-1 and TRBJ1-1): DTAVSQTPKYLVTQMGNDKSIKCEQNLGHDTMYWYKQDSKKFLKIMFSYNNKELIINETVPNRFSPKSPDKAHLNLHINSLELGDSAVYFCASSRRQGYTEAFFGQGTRLTVV.

The table lists this clonotype with many counts. The V call is TRBV29-1, the J call TRBJ1-5; unclear D gene. The CDR3 is made up of 12 amino acids. V lost 5 bases, J lost 2 bases, and 7 bases lay in between. Germline V gene data show CDR1 as SQVTM and CDR2 as ANQGSEA. The DNA for the CDR3 is TGCAGCGTTTCCGGTGGCAATCAGCCCCAGCATTTT. Protein sequence: CSVSGGNQPQHF.

This clonotype has just a few counts. The CDR3 sequence is CSVPRGRGGRETQYF. The CDR3 DNA is TGCAGCGTTCCTCGGGGGAGGGGCGGGAGAGAGACCCAGTACTTC. The chain is built from TRBV29-1 and TRBJ2-5; TRBD2 matches at 7 bases. The CDR3 length is 15 residues. Per the germline V gene, CDR1 is SQVTM and CDR2 is ANQGSEA. V lost 5 bases, J lost 4 bases, and 13 bases stayed unmatched. The variable domain in full, completed from reference TRBV29-1 and TRBJ2-5, reads SAVISQKPSRDICQRGTSLTIQCQVDSQVTMMFWYRQQPGQSLTLIATANQGSEATYESGFVIDKFPISRPNLTFSTLTVSNMSPEDSSIYLCSVPRGRGGRETQYFGPGTRLLVL.

This clonotype was recorded many times. The chain is built from TRBV7-2 and TRBJ1-4; tentatively, D is TRBD1 (6 bases). The CDR3 contains 11 residues. V lost 11 bases and J 8 bases, leaving 12 bases between the germline ends. The germline gives CDR1 SGHTA, CDR2 FQGNSA. CDR3 amino acids: CASQGGEKLFF. The CDR3 nucleotides read TGTGCCTCACAGGGAGGGGAAAAACTGTTTTTT.

This clonotype has a count of ten or more. The chain employs TRBV29-1 and TRBJ2-1; the match to TRBD2 covers 8 bases. This CDR3 spans 14 amino acids. Germline CDR1 SQVTM, CDR2 ANQGSEA. The J segment lost 2 bases and the V segment lost 5 bases, leaving 5 bases of the junction unmatched. The CDR3 DNA sequence: TGCAGCGTTTTGGGTAGCGGGACCTACAATGAGCAGTTCTTC. This translates into CSVLGSGTYNEQFF.

This clonotype was recorded at least ten times. V usage is TRBV10-3 and J usage is TRBJ1-5, with TRBD1 matching over 7 bases. V lost 10 bases, J lost 4 bases, and 7 bases stayed unmatched. CDR3 length: 13 amino acids. Germline V gene lookup returns CDR1 ENHRY and CDR2 SYGVKD. The DNA of the CDR3 is TGTGCCACGACAGGGAATTGGAATCAGCCCCAGCATTTT. Encoded protein: CATTGNWNQPQHF.

This clonotype has ten or more counts. V and J are TRBV4-3 and TRBJ1-5, with TRBD1 identical over 7 bases. The CDR3 contains 13 residues. The germline V gene encodes CDR1 LGHNA and CDR2 YSLEER. With V trimmed by 5 bases and J by 5 bases, 3 bases remained unmatched. CDR3 coding DNA: TGCGCCAGCAGCTCAGACAGGGATCAGCCCCAGCATTTT. This translates into CASSSDRDQPQHF.

The chain combines TRBV11-2 with TRBJ2-7; 14 nucleotides match TRBD2. Per germline, CDR1 SGHAT and CDR2 FQNNGV. J gave up 1 base and V 7 bases, and 21 bases lay outside the gene matches. The CDR3 totals 21 residues. Here the CDR3 DNA reads TGTGCCAGCACCCAGCATGAGCTGAAAGGACTAGCGGGAGGAATTTCCTACGAGCAGTACTTC. This sequence encodes CASTQHELKGLAGGISYEQYF. The variable domain in full, with the rest retrieved from reference TRBV11-2 and TRBJ2-7, is EAGVAQSPRYKIIEKRQSVAFWCNPISGHATLYWYQQILGQGPKLLIQFQNNGVVDDSQLPKDRFSAERLKGVDSTLKIQPAKLEDSAVYLCASTQHELKGLAGGISYEQYFGPGTRLTVT.

This clonotype has at least ten counts. The chain has TRBV20-1 and TRBJ2-3, with a tentative D call TRBD2 (6 bases). The CDR3 covers 15 residues. Germline V gene data show CDR1 as DFQATT and CDR2 as SNEGSKA (reference sequence). V was pared by 6 bases and J by 5 bases, with 21 bases between. The CDR3 bases are TGCAGTGCCACTAGCACCACCGGGAGAGGAGATACGCAGTATTTT. It codes for CSATSTTGRGDTQYF.

This clonotype was observed at least ten times. The chain recombines TRBV9 with TRBJ2-1, with D perhaps being TRBD1 or TRBD2 (5 bases each). CDR1 and CDR2 (germline): SGDLS, YYNGEE. The CDR3 sequence is 15 residues long. V was pared by 2 bases and J by 3 bases, with 12 bases between. The CDR3 region is CASSVGGELYNEQFF. CDR3 coding DNA: TGTGCCAGCAGCGTTGGGGGTGAACTCTACAATGAGCAGTTCTTC.

The table lists this clonotype with many counts. The chain recombines TRBV6-2 or TRBV6-3 with TRBJ1-4, with no clear D. CDR3 length: 14 amino acids. Trimming left V 6 bases short and J 0 bases short, with 8 bases between. CDR1 MNHEY and CDR2 SVGEGT come from the germline V gene. CDR3 sequence: CASSGFTTNEKLFF. Here the CDR3 DNA reads TGTGCCAGCAGCGGCTTTACAACTAATGAAAAACTGTTTTTT.

This clonotype occurred many times. The chain joins TRBV29-1 to TRBJ2-2; perhaps TRBD1 as D (6 bases). V was pared by 6 bases and J by 0 bases, with 20 bases between. Germline V gene lookup returns CDR1 SQVTM and CDR2 ANQGSEA. CDR3 length equals 17 residues. The CDR3 bases are TGCAGCGTGAATCCAGGGGTGGCCCGCGCGAACACCGGGGAGCTGTTTTTT. Amino acid sequence: CSVNPGVARANTGELFF.

In its sample, this clonotype was seen many times. The rearrangement uses TRBV20-1 and TRBJ1-2, with no clear D. V dropped 3 bases and J dropped 1 base, with 6 bases sitting between them. Looked up from germline, CDR1 is DFQATT and CDR2 is SNEGSKA (reference sequence). This CDR3 has 12 residues. CDR3 region: CSARIVNYGYTF. DNA of the CDR3: TGCAGTGCTAGGATAGTTAACTATGGCTACACCTTC.

The table lists this clonotype with many counts. This chain connects TRBV2 to TRBJ2-7; either TRBD1 or TRBD2 may supply D (5 bases each). This CDR3 comprises 14 residues. The germline V gene has CDR1 SNHLY and CDR2 FYNNEI. With 5 bases removed from V and 5 bases from J, the gap between germline ends came to 16 bases. CDR3 loop: CASSSGTSDDEQYF. The CDR3 DNA sequence: TGTGCCAGCAGTTCCGGGACGTCCGACGACGAGCAGTACTTC.

This clonotype was detected many times. The chain links TRBV5-4 to TRBJ1-1, with no clear D. The CDR3 runs to 13 residues. Germline lookup yields CDR1 SGHNT and CDR2 YYREEE (reference sequence). Trimming cost V 0 bases and J 7 bases, with 10 bases left between them. The CDR3 protein is CASSLGRSGEAFF. CDR3 DNA: TGTGCCAGCAGCTTGGGCCGTTCGGGTGAAGCTTTCTTT. The full variable domain, completed using reference TRBV5-4 and TRBJ1-1, is ETGVTQSPTHLIKTRGQQVTLRCSSQSGHNTVSWYQQALGQGPQFIFQYYREEENGRGNFPPRFSGLQFPNYSSELNVNALELDDSALYLCASSLGRSGEAFFGQGTRLTVV.

As to this clonotype: It may be a read error: a sequence one base away is much more abundant. J is TRBJ2-1 and V is TRBV20-1; 8 positions agree with TRBD1. The germline V gene has CDR1 DFQATT and CDR2 SNEGSKA (reference sequence). The CDR3 has 17 residues. For the CDR3, the DNA is TGCAGTGCTGACGCTCGGACGGGACAGGTGAACTACAATGAGCAGCTCTTC. It encodes CSADARTGQVNYNEQLF.

This clonotype was detected ten times or more. J is TRBJ2-2 and V is TRBV7-2; D gene uncertain. Between the trimmed V and J ends, which lost 3 bases and 4 bases, there was a span of 9 bases. The CDR3 has 14 amino acids. Germline CDR1 reads SGHTA; CDR2 reads FQGNSA. CDR3 protein: CASSLVRPTGELFF. The CDR3 DNA sequence: TGTGCCAGCAGCTTGGTTAGGCCCACCGGGGAGCTGTTTTTT.

In its sample, this clonotype was seen many times. This sequence joins TRBV27 and TRBJ2-3, with D unclear. The CDR3 runs to 13 residues. Germline CDR1 is MNHEY and CDR2 is SMNVEV (reference sequence). Trimming took 6 bases from V and 4 from J, leaving 11 bases between them. The CDR3 coding sequence is TGTGCCAGCAGCTTTAGGGTGTCAGATACGCAGTATTTT. Translation: CASSFRVSDTQYF.

This clonotype was observed many times. This chain connects TRBV20-1 to TRBJ2-3; D remains unclear. The CDR3 is 12 amino acids. CDR1 and CDR2 (germline): DFQATT, SNEGSKA (reference sequence). V was clipped by 4 bases and J by 2 bases, with 7 bases between them. Here the CDR3 DNA reads TGCAGTGCTAAGGCGTACACAGATACGCAGTATTTT. As protein: CSAKAYTDTQYF.

Many counts were recorded for this clonotype. The V and J genes are TRBV28 and TRBJ1-5, with D maybe TRBD1 (6 bases). Trimming left V 2 bases short and J 6 bases short, with 11 bases between. CDR1 and CDR2 (germline): MDHEN, SYDVKM. The length of the CDR3 is 14 residues. This chain's CDR3 is CASSLTGRRQPQHF. CDR3 nucleotides: TGTGCCAGCAGTTTAACAGGGCGCCGTCAGCCCCAGCATTTT. Together with reference TRBV28 and TRBJ1-5, the CDR3 gives the full variable domain: DVKVTQSSRYLVKRTGEKVFLECVQDMDHENMFWYRQDPGLGLRLIYFSYDVKMKEKGDIPEGYSVSREKKERFSLILESASTNQTSMYLCASSLTGRRQPQHFGDGTRLSIL.

This clonotype was counted at least ten times. The J gene is TRBJ2-1, the V gene TRBV29-1; D may be TRBD2 (5 bases). CDR1 and CDR2 (germline): SQVTM, ANQGSEA. This CDR3 spans 11 amino acids. V was clipped by 2 bases and J by 11 bases, with 10 bases between them. The CDR3: CSVEFEGKQFF. The CDR3 DNA follows: TGCAGCGTTGAATTCGAGGGAAAGCAGTTCTTC.